This T cell receptor (beta chain) was sequenced for a study of identical twins. TCRdb analysed the 5' RACE reads with MiXCR anew, one entry per CDR3 protein. The data show hundreds of thousands of distinct CDR3 sequences, approximately 22% seen once. With 8 bases removed from V and 5 bases from J, the gap between germline ends came to 16 bases. Germline CDR1 MNHEY, CDR2 SVGEGT. The CDR3 has 13 amino acids. This sample was also put to use in a study of T cells expressing NK-cell markers. That work states: Each TCR beta repertoire originated in sorted T cells that were CD3+CD56+NKG2C+, CD3+CD56+NKG2C- or CD3+CD56-NKG2C+.

V and J are TRBV6-2 or TRBV6-3 and TRBJ2-7, with D hard to call. The sample consisted of PBMCs. The TCR was taken from a woman younger than 30 in good health. The CDR3 spells CASHPGFAHEQYF. CDR3 nucleotides: TGTGCCAGCCACCCGGGCTTTGCCCACGAGCAGTACTTC.